These 21 T cell receptor beta chains were sequenced from one sample in a study of OX40 agonist ivuxolimab in advanced cancers. Assay: immunoSEQ multiplex PCR; the TCRdb copy retains only in-frame clones and omits some. The table records 20,000 to 25,000 clones, around 83% of them present only once. This specimen was CD4+ or CD8+ T cells sorted from blood, taken in a trial of the OX40 agonist ivuxolimab. These receptors all come from an adult with an advanced solid tumor such as melanoma, head and neck, liver or kidney cancer.

The chain has TRBV6-5 and TRBJ1-1; 9 bases match TRBD1. The CDR3 sequence is 14 residues long. Germline V gives CDR1 MNHEY, CDR2 SVGAGI. The J segment lost 4 bases and the V segment lost 2 bases, leaving 2 bases of the junction unmatched. The CDR3, as DNA: TGTGCCAGCAGTTACACGACAGGGGGCACTGAAGCTTTCTTT. It encodes CASSYTTGGTEAFF.

The CDR3 DNA sequence: TGTGCCAGCAGCTTAGATCCGGGCACCGGGGAGCTGTTTTTT. Its translation: CASSLDPGTGELFF. The chain recombines TRBV11-2 with TRBJ2-2, with D unresolved. The germline V gene encodes CDR1 SGHAT and CDR2 FQNNGV. The CDR3 is 14 amino acids. V was trimmed by 0 bases and J by 4 bases, leaving 6 bases between them.

J is TRBJ1-3 and V is TRBV10-3, with 7 bases fitting TRBD1. Germline V gene sequence: CDR1 ENHRY, CDR2 SYGVKD. The CDR3 has 13 amino acids. V lost 8 bases to trimming and J lost 5 bases; unmatched junction nucleotides: 6. The CDR3 here is CAIHRQGRNTIYF. CDR3 nucleotides: TGTGCCATCCACCGACAGGGAAGAAACACCATATATTTT.

The chain is built from TRBV29-1 and TRBJ1-2; a weak D match, TRBD1 (6 bases). CDR1 is SQVTM and CDR2 is ANQGSEA in the germline V gene. The CDR3 totals 12 residues. V lost 7 bases and J lost 1, with 10 bases in between. In DNA form, the CDR3 reads TGCAGCGGAGGACAGAGTAACTATGGCTACACCTTC. As protein: CSGGQSNYGYTF.

The J gene is TRBJ2-2, the V gene TRBV4-1, with 12 bases fitting TRBD2. V gave up 4 bases and J gave up 0 bases; unmatched junction bases: 12. This CDR3 contains 20 residues. Per the germline V gene, CDR1 is MGHRA and CDR2 is YSYEKL. The CDR3 DNA reads as TGCGCCAGCAGCCGGGCACTAGCGGGGGGAAAATCCGCGAACACCGGGGAGCTGTTTTTT. Protein sequence: CASSRALAGGKSANTGELFF.

The chain carries TRBV5-1 and TRBJ2-5; the match to TRBD2 covers 11 bases. The germline gives CDR1 SGHRS, CDR2 YFSETQ. Unmatched junction bases numbered 0, after V lost 0 bases and J lost 2 bases. The CDR3 consists of 15 residues. The CDR3 reads CASSLVAGGQETQYF. CDR3 DNA sequence: TGCGCCAGCAGCTTGGTAGCGGGAGGGCAAGAGACCCAGTACTTC.

This clone was picked up a small number of times. The chain links TRBV2 to TRBJ1-4; D uncertain. V was pared by 7 bases and J by 8 bases, with 8 bases between. Per germline, CDR1 SNHLY and CDR2 FYNNEI. This CDR3 spans 11 amino acids. The CDR3 DNA reads as TGTGCCAGCATTCTGGGGGAAAAACTGTTTTTT. It codes for CASILGEKLFF. Full variable domain (missing parts from reference TRBV2 and TRBJ1-4): EPEVTQTPSHQVTQMGQEVILRCVPISNHLYFYWYRQILGQKVEFLVSFYNNEISEKSEIFDDQFSVERPDGSNFTLKIRSTKLEDSAMYFCASILGEKLFFGSGTQLSVL.

This rearrangement joins TRBV5-4 to TRBJ2-7; maybe TRBD2 (5 bases). V dropped 3 bases and J dropped 5 bases, with 12 bases sitting between them. There are 13 residues in the CDR3. Germline V lookup: CDR1 SGHNT, CDR2 YYREEE (reference sequence). The CDR3 region is CASSSPGRDEQYF. The CDR3 nucleotides read TGTGCCAGCAGCTCCCCGGGGAGAGACGAGCAGTACTTC.

This chain links TRBV2 with TRBJ1-3; D is unresolved. Germline loops: CDR1 SNHLY, CDR2 FYNNEI. This CDR3 spans 14 amino acids. The V end was cut by 4 bases, the J end by 0 bases, with 7 bases between. CDR3 sequence reads: CASSGAVSGNTIYF. As DNA, the CDR3 is TGTGCCAGCAGTGGTGCAGTCTCTGGAAACACCATATATTTT.

There are a few counts of this clone. The same CDR3 arises from other DNA sequences in this sample as well. This chain links TRBV4-1 with TRBJ2-7, with D maybe TRBD2 (6 bases). The CDR3 spans 18 residues. With 0 bases removed from V and 3 bases from J, the gap between germline ends came to 21 bases. Germline V gene sequence: CDR1 MGHRA, CDR2 YSYEKL. CDR3 region: CASSQDGPSGGKGYEQYF. The DNA for the CDR3 is TGCGCCAGCAGCCAAGATGGCCCTTCTGGGGGGAAAGGCTACGAGCAGTACTTC.

This clone was detected a few times. This sequence joins TRBV2 and TRBJ2-1; 11 bases match TRBD2. Germline V gives CDR1 SNHLY, CDR2 FYNNEI. V shed 5 bases and J 7 bases; nucleotides not matched to a gene: 10. This CDR3 spans 16 amino acids. CDR3 protein: CASSPGLAVGGNEQFF. The CDR3 DNA is TGTGCCAGCAGTCCGGGACTAGCGGTCGGGGGGAATGAGCAGTTCTTC.

The genes are TRBV27 and TRBJ2-3; 7 positions match TRBD2. The length of the CDR3 is 16 residues. V gave up 5 bases and J gave up 0 bases; unmatched junction bases: 8. Germline V gene data show CDR1 as MNHEY and CDR2 as SMNVEV (reference sequence). This CDR3 is CASSNLLASSTDTQYF. The DNA for the CDR3 is TGTGCCAGCAGTAACTTACTAGCGAGTAGCACAGATACGCAGTATTTT.

This chain uses TRBV5-1 with TRBJ2-5; 7 bases fit TRBD2. V shed 3 bases and J 0 bases; nucleotides not matched to a gene: 11. Germline CDR1 and CDR2: SGHRS and YFSETQ. There are 17 residues in the CDR3. This chain's CDR3 is CASSSVASGGNQETQYF. CDR3 DNA sequence: TGCGCCAGCAGCTCGGTCGCGTCGGGGGGTAACCAAGAGACCCAGTACTTC. Combining the CDR3 with reference TRBV5-1 and TRBJ2-5 gives the whole variable domain KAGVTQTPRYLIKTRGQQVTLSCSPISGHRSVSWYQQTPGQGLQFLFEYFSETQRNKGNFPGRFSGRQFSNSRSEMNVSTLELGDSALYLCASSSVASGGNQETQYFGPGTRLLVL.

This clone was detected once. The chain joins TRBV6-1 to TRBJ2-5; 13 bases fit TRBD2. The CDR3 length is 17 residues. J lost 1 base, V lost 3 bases, and 5 bases had no gene match. Germline assignment: CDR1 MNHNS and CDR2 SASEGT. The CDR3 DNA is TGTGCCAGCAGTGACGGGACTAGCGGGGTCCTCCAAGAGACCCAGTACTTC. It encodes CASSDGTSGVLQETQYF.

The chain has TRBV18 and TRBJ2-7, with 9 nucleotides matching TRBD2. The CDR3 runs 14 residues. Germline CDR1 reads KGHSH; CDR2 reads LQKENI. J lost 5 bases, V lost 0 bases, and 2 bases had no gene match. Here the CDR3 DNA reads TGTGCCAGCTCACCACCTAGCGGGAGAAACGAGCAGTACTTC. As protein: CASSPPSGRNEQYF.

The J gene is TRBJ2-5, the V gene TRBV29-1, with D possibly TRBD1 on 5 matching bases. The CDR3 has 13 amino acids. The germline V gene has CDR1 SQVTM and CDR2 ANQGSEA. Trimming removed 1 base at V and 5 bases at J, with 11 bases between. CDR3 nucleotide sequence: TGCAGCGTTGAAGTGCACAGGTTGGAGACCCAGTACTTC. Translated, it gives CSVEVHRLETQYF.

V and J are TRBV6-5 and TRBJ1-2; unclear D gene. This CDR3 comprises 15 residues. Trimming pared 8 bases from V and 7 bases from J, leaving 23 bases between. Germline CDR1 is MNHEY and CDR2 is SVGAGI. The CDR3 loop is CASRGGNPNLSGYTF. The CDR3 coding sequence is TGTGCCAGCCGAGGCGGCAATCCGAATCTATCTGGCTACACCTTC.

This clone was detected a few times. The CDR3 loop is CASSQPVGIYGYTF. CDR3 DNA: TGCGCCAGCAGCCAACCCGTGGGGATCTATGGCTACACCTTC. The chain has TRBV4-1 and TRBJ1-2; D remains unclear. The CDR3 covers 14 residues. Trimming stripped 2 bases from V and 4 bases from J, with 11 bases between. The germline V gene encodes CDR1 MGHRA and CDR2 YSYEKL.

For the CDR3, the DNA is TGCGCCAGTCGTCCGGGACAGAGAAACACTGAAGCTTTCTTT. Translated: CASRPGQRNTEAFF. J is TRBJ1-1 and V is TRBV10-1, with 7 positions matching TRBD1. CDR3 size: 14 residues. Trimming at V came to 9 bases and at J to 2 bases, leaving 9 bases not matched to a gene. The germline CDR1 and CDR2 sequences are WNHNN and SYGVQD (reference sequence).

This chain joins TRBV10-1 and TRBJ2-3; D call uncertain. V was shortened by 4 bases and J by 5 bases, with 7 bases between the two germline ends. CDR1 and CDR2 from the germline V gene are WNHNN and SYGVQD (reference sequence). This CDR3 region has 12 residues. CDR3 protein: CASSGAEDTQYF. The CDR3 nucleotides are TGCGCCAGCAGTGGGGCGGAAGATACGCAGTATTTT.

The chain has TRBV10-3 and TRBJ1-2, with 8 positions matching TRBD1. Germline CDR1 ENHRY, CDR2 SYGVKD. The CDR3 extends over 15 amino acids. J gave up 6 bases and V 3 bases, and 9 bases lay outside the gene matches. DNA of the CDR3: TGTGCCATCAGTGACGATAATACAGGGGGTGATGGCTACACCTTC. Amino acids: CAISDDNTGGDGYTF.